This T cell receptor beta chain was observed in a study of T cells in tumors and immune-related adverse events. Clones were sequenced by immunoSEQ multiplex PCR, and TCRdb holds only the in-frame ones, with some missing. The table includes about 20,000 clones, 90% to 95% detected once. The receptor comes from a female donor with metastatic renal cell carcinoma. The source material was lymph node tissue, sampled from a patient treated with anti-PD-1 therapy.

The CDR3 DNA reads TGTGCCAGCAGTACTCGGACTAGCGGGAGTAGAGAGACCCAGTACTTC. This gives the protein CASSTRTSGSRETQYF. This rearrangement joins TRBV28 to TRBJ2-5; TRBD2 matches at 13 bases. In germline, CDR1 is MDHEN, CDR2 SYDVKM. V was pared by 5 bases and J by 4 bases, with 7 bases of the junction left unmatched. This CDR3 comprises 16 residues.